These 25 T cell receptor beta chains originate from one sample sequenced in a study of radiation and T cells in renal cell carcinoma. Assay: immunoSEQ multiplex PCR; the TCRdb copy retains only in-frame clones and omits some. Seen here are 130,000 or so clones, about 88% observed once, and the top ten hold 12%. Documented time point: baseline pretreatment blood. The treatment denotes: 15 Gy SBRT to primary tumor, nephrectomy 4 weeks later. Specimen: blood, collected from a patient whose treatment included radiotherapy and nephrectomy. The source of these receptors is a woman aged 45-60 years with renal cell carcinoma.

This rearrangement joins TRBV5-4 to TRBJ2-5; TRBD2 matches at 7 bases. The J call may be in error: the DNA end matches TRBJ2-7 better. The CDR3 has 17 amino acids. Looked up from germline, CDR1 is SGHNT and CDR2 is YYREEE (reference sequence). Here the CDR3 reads CASSLVTGGSPSYEQYF. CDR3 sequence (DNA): TGTGCCAGCAGCTTGGTGACTGGCGGGAGCCCTTCCTACGAGCAGTACTTC.

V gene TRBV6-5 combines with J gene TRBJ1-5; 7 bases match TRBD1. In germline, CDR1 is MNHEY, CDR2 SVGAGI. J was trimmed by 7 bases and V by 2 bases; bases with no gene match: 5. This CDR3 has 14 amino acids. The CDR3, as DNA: TGTGCCAGCAGTTACGACAGGGAGGCACAGCCCCAGCATTTT. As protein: CASSYDREAQPQHF.

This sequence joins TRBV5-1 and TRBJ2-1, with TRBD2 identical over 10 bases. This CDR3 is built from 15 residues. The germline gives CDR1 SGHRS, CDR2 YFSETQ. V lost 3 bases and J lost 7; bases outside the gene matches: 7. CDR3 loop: CASSSSGGAGNEQFF. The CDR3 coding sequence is TGCGCCAGCAGCTCCAGCGGGGGGGCTGGGAATGAGCAGTTCTTC.

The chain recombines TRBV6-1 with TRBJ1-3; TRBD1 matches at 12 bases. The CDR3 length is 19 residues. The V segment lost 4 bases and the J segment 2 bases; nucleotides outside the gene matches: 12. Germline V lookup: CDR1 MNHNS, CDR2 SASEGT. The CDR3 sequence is CASSGSGTGGYFAGNTIYF. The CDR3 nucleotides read TGTGCCAGCAGTGGCTCCGGGACAGGGGGCTACTTTGCTGGAAACACCATATATTTT.

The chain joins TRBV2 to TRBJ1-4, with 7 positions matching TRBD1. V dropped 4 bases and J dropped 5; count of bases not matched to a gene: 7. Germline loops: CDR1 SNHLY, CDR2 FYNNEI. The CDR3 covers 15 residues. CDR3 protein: CASSANTGENEKLFF. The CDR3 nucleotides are TGTGCCAGCAGTGCCAATACAGGGGAAAATGAAAAACTGTTTTTT.

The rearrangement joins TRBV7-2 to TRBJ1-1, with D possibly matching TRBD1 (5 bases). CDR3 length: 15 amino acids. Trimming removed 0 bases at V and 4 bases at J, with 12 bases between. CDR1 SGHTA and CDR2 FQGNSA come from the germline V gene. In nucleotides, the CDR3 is TGTGCCAGCAGCTTAGCTGGTGGGGGGGGCACTGAAGCTTTCTTT. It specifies CASSLAGGGGTEAFF. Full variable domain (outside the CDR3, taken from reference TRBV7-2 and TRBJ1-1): GAGVSQSPSNKVTEKGKDVELRCDPISGHTALYWYRQSLGQGLEFLIYFQGNSAPDKSGLPSDRFSAERTGGSVSTLTIQRTQQEDSAVYLCASSLAGGGGTEAFFGQGTRLTVV.

The CDR3 reads CASSFRDSAEKLFF. In DNA form, the CDR3 reads TGTGCCAGCAGCTTCCGGGACAGCGCCGAAAAACTGTTTTTT. This chain links TRBV7-8 with TRBJ1-4; TRBD1 matches 7 bases. Germline V lookup: CDR1 SGHVS, CDR2 FQNEAQ. The CDR3 sequence is 14 residues long. V dropped 3 bases and J dropped 8; count of bases not matched to a gene: 6.

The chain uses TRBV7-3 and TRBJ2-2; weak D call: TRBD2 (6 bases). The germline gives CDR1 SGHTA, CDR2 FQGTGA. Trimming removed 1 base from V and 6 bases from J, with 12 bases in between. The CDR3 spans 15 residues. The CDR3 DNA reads TGTGCCAGCAGCTTAATGGCGGGGAAGGCCGGGGAGCTGTTTTTT. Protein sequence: CASSLMAGKAGELFF.

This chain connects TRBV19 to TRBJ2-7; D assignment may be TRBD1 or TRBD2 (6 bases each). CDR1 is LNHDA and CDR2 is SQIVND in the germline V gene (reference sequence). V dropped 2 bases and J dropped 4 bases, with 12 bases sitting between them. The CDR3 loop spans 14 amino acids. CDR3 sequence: CASSIRRGTYEQYF. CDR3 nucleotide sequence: TGTGCCAGTAGTATACGAAGGGGGACTTACGAGCAGTACTTC.

This CDR3 reads CATNVPGQGGYEQFF. DNA of the CDR3: TGTGCCACCAATGTACCGGGACAGGGTGGGTATGAGCAGTTCTTC. This chain joins TRBV6-5 and TRBJ2-1, with 9 bases aligning to TRBD1. This CDR3 has 15 residues. Germline trimming cut 10 bases from V and 8 bases from J; bases unmatched to any gene: 15. Per the germline V gene, CDR1 is MNHEY and CDR2 is SVGAGI.

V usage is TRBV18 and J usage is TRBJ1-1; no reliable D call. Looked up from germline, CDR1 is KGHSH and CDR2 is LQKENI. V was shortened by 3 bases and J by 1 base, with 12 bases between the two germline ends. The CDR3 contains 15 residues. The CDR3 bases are TGTGCCAGCTCACCGAGACAACCACAGAACACTGAAGCTTTCTTT. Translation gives CASSPRQPQNTEAFF.

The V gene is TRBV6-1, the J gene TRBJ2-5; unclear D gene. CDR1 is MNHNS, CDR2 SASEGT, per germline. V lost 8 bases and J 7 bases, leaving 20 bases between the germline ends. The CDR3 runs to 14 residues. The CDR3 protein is CASLLKSSGLTQYF. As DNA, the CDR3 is TGTGCCAGCCTCCTTAAGTCGTCTGGTTTGACCCAGTACTTC.

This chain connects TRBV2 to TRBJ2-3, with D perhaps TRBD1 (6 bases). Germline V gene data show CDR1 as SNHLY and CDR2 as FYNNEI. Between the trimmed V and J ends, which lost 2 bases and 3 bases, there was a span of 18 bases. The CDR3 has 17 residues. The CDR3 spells CASSERPWGRGTDTQYF. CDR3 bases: TGTGCCAGCAGTGAACGTCCTTGGGGCAGGGGAACAGATACGCAGTATTTT.

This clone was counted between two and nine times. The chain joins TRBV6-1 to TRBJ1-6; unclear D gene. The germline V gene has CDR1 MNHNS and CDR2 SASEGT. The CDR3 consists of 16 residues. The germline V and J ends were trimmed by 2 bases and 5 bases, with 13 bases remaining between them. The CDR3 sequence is CASSEIGGGNNSPLHF. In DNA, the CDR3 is TGTGCCAGCAGTGAAATCGGCGGAGGGAATAATTCACCCCTCCACTTT.

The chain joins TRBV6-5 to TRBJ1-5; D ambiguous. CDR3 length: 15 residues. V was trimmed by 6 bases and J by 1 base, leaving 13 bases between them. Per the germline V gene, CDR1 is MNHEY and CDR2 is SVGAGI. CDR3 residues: CASSPARQSNQPQHF. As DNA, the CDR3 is TGTGCCAGCAGCCCGGCGAGGCAGAGCAATCAGCCCCAGCATTTT.

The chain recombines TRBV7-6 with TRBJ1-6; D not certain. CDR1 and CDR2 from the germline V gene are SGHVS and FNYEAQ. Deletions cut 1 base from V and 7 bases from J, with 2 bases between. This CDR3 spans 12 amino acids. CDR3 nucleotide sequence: TGTGCCAGCAGCTTAGGGAATTCACCCCTCCACTTT. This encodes CASSLGNSPLHF.

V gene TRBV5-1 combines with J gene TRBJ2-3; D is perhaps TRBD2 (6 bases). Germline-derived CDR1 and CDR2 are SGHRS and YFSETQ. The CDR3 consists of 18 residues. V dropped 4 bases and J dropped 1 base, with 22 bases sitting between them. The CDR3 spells CASSPNRRGPHGTDTQYF. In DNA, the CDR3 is TGCGCCAGCAGCCCGAATAGGAGGGGCCCCCACGGCACAGATACGCAGTATTTT.

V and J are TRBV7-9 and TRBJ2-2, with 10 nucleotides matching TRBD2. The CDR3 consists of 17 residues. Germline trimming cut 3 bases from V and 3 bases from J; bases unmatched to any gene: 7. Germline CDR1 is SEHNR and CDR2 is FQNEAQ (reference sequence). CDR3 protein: CASSFPSGGADTGELFF. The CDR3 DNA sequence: TGTGCCAGCAGCTTTCCCAGCGGGGGGGCCGACACCGGGGAGCTGTTTTTT.

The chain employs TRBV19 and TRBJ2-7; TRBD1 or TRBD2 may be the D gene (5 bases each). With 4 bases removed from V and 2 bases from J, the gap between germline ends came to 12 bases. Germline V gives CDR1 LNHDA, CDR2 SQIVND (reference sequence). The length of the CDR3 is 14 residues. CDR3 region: CASSSRDGAYEQYF. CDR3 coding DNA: TGTGCCAGTAGTAGCCGGGACGGAGCCTACGAGCAGTACTTC.

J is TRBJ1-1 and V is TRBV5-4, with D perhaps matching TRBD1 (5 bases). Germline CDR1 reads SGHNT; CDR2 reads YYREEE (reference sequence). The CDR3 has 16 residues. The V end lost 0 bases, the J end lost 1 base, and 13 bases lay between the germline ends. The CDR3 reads CASSLDSGGWNTEAFF. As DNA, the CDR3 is TGTGCCAGCAGCTTGGACTCCGGGGGTTGGAACACTGAAGCTTTCTTT.

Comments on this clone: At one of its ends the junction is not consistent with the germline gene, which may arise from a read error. The CDR3: CASSEREAQYF. Written as DNA, the CDR3 is TGTGCCAGCAGTGAGAGAGAGGCCCAGTACTTC. The chain has TRBV6-1 and TRBJ2-5; no firm D call. The germline CDR1 and CDR2 sequences are MNHNS and SASEGT. The CDR3 has 11 residues.

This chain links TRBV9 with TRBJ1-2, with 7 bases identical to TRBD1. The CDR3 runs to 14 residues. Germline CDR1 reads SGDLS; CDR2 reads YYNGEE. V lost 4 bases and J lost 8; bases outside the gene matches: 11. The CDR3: CASSKGGGAGGYTF. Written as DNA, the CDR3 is TGTGCCAGCAGCAAAGGAGGGGGCGCGGGAGGCTACACCTTC.

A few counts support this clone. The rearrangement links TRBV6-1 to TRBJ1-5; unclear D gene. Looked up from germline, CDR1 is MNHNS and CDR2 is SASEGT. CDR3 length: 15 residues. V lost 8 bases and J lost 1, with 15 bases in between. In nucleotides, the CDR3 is TGTGCCAGCTCCCCTAGGTCGGGGAGCAATCAGCCCCAGCATTTT. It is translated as CASSPRSGSNQPQHF.

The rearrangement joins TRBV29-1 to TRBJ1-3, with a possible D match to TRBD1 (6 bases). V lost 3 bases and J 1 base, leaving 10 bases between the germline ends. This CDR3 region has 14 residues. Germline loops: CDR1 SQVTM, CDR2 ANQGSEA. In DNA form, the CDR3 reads TGCAGCGTTGAGGATGGGACATCTGGAAACACCATATATTTT. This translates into CSVEDGTSGNTIYF.

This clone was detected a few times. Here the CDR3 reads CASSPQGQVNTEAFF. The CDR3 DNA sequence: TGTGCCAGCAGCCCCCAGGGACAGGTGAACACTGAAGCTTTCTTT. The V gene is TRBV7-9, the J gene TRBJ1-1, with 8 bases lining up with TRBD1. This CDR3 is built from 15 residues. Germline V gene sequence: CDR1 SEHNR, CDR2 FQNEAQ (reference sequence). V lost 5 bases to trimming and J lost 0 bases; unmatched junction nucleotides: 5.